One TCR beta chain is described in this entry. Its cognate antigen is unknown. Trimming cost V 0 bases and J 4 bases; bases outside gene matches: 3. Per the germline V gene, CDR1 is LGHDT and CDR2 is YNNKEL (reference sequence). The CDR3 extends over 15 amino acids. Assay: immunoSEQ multiplex PCR; the TCRdb copy retains only in-frame clones and omits some. This table has about 350,000 clones, 92% appearing once. The record originates from a study of Ad26.COV2.S vaccination and SARS-CoV-2 variants. Study-wide results and caveats: Non-spike TCR breadth showed similarity between vaccine and placebo recipients. Substantial post-vaccination breadth of spike-specific CD8+ and CD4+ T cell responses was reported. In TCR breadth and depth analyses, total T cell responses may have been underestimated. Higher spike-specific TCR breadth was found in vaccine recipients than in placebo recipients.

The rearrangement joins TRBV3-1 (or the pseudogene TRBV3-2) to TRBJ1-1; 9 nucleotides align to TRBD1. The receptor was isolated from a human donor who had recovered from COVID-19. The material sequenced was peripheral blood, taken after recovery from COVID-19. The CDR3 coding sequence is TGTGCCAGCAGCCAAGACGGGACAGGGATCACTGAAGCTTTCTTT. It encodes CASSQDGTGITEAFF.